A selection of T cell receptor beta chains follows, all from one sample in a study of response to subunit inactivated influenza vaccine. TCRdb re-derived calls from the RT-PCR reads in MiXCR, one entry per CDR3 protein. Seen here are roughly 290,000 distinct CDR3 sequences, 21% observed once, and the top ten hold about a tenth. This material consisted of PBMCs from blood, taken less than 22 months after vaccination. These receptor sequences come from a man aged 45-69 years who received an inactivated influenza vaccine. The CDR3 runs from the conserved cysteine through the conserved F or W. A D gene is named only where the DNA matches it firmly. The size field is filled for only some rows; it gives once, few, many or a size class.

V	D	J	size	DNA	CDR3
TRBV5-6	.	TRBJ2-1	.	TGTGCCAGCAGCTTGGCCGGTGGGGCGTCCGAGCAGTTCTTC	CASSLAGGASEQFF
TRBV5-5	TRBD1	TRBJ1-1	.	TGTGCCAGCAGCCTCGGACTTCCCAGGGGGATTCAAGCTTTCTTT	CASSLGLPRGIQAFF
TRBV5-4	TRBD2	TRBJ2-7	few	TGTGCCAGCAGCCAGGGACTAGCGGGCAGCATCTACGAGCAGTACTTC	CASSQGLAGSIYEQYF
TRBV20-1	TRBD2	TRBJ2-1	.	TGCAGTGCCGAGCGGGGGGGCATCCATGAGCAGTTCTTC	CSAERGGIHEQFF
TRBV20-1	TRBD2	TRBJ2-2	.	TGCAGTGCTAGAGGCCGGGGGGGGAGGAACACCGGGGAGCTGTTTTTT	CSARGRGGRNTGELFF
TRBV5-1	TRBD1	TRBJ2-2	.	TGCGCCAGCAGCCTCGGACAGGGGCCCCACGGGGAGCTGTTTTTT	CASSLGQGPHGELFF
TRBV20-1	TRBD2	TRBJ2-3	.	TGCAGTGCCCCCGACCAGACTAGCGGTAAAGATACGCAGTATTTT	CSAPDQTSGKDTQYF
TRBV4-3	.	TRBJ1-1	.	TGCGCCAGCAGCCAAGCCCCTCGGGGCAGCGGAAACACTGAAGCTTTCTTT	CASSQAPRGSGNTEAFF
TRBV7-8	.	TRBJ2-5	few	TGTGCCAGCAGCTTAGGTATAGGGGCGGAGACCCAGTACTTC	CASSLGIGAETQYF
TRBV11-2	.	TRBJ2-7	many	TGTGCCAGCAGGGGGTCAAGGAGACGCTCCTACGAGCAGTACTTC	CASRGSRRRSYEQYF
TRBV3-1	.	TRBJ1-3	few	TGTGCCAGCAGCCCGCCTGGGGGGCCAAGAAACACCATATATTTT	CASSPPGGPRNTIYF
TRBV28	TRBD2	TRBJ2-5	few	TGTACTAGCGGGAGGGCCGTGGAGACCCAGTACTTC	CTSGRAVETQYF
TRBV7-9	.	TRBJ1-3	few	TGTGCCAGCAGCTTAACCCCCCCTAACTCTGGAAACACCATATATTTT	CASSLTPPNSGNTIYF
TRBV20-1	.	TRBJ1-1	few	TGCAGTGCTAGGACACAATTAGCCGGCACTGAAGCTTTCTTT	CSARTQLAGTEAFF
TRBV28	TRBD1	TRBJ1-1	few	TGTGCCAGCAGCTTCGGGACAGTCCTTGAAGCTTTCTTT	CASSFGTVLEAFF
TRBV19	.	TRBJ1-4	few	TGTGCCAGTAGTATAGATCGGAATGAAAAACTGTTTTTT	CASSIDRNEKLFF
TRBV12-3/TRBV12-4	.	TRBJ2-7	.	TGTGCCAGCACATACAGGGCTAGCTCCTACGAGCAGTACTTC	CASTYRASSYEQYF
TRBV9	.	TRBJ2-2	.	TGTGCCAGCAGCGTAGGACAGTTTTTCACCGGGGAGCTGTTTTTT	CASSVGQFFTGELFF
TRBV12-3/TRBV12-4	TRBD1	TRBJ1-5	many	TGTGCCAGCAGTTCCAGGACAGGGTACGATCAGCCCCAGCATTTT	CASSSRTGYDQPQHF
TRBV19	.	TRBJ2-2	.	TGTGCCGGAAGGGACCGGAACACCGGGGAGCTGTTTTTT	CAGRDRNTGELFF
TRBV19	.	TRBJ1-5	.	TGTGCCAGCCGAAGGGTTCCTGCCGATCAGCCCCAGCATTTT	CASRRVPADQPQHF
TRBV11-2	TRBD2	TRBJ2-1	.	TGTGCCAGCAGCTACCTTCTAGCGGGAGGGAGCAATGAGCAGTTCTTC	CASSYLLAGGSNEQFF
TRBV3-1	.	TRBJ2-3	.	TGTGCCAGCAGCTCGGACACGTTCGACGCAGATACGCAGTATTTT	CASSSDTFDADTQYF
TRBV7-6	.	TRBJ2-7	.	TGTACCAGCAGCTTAGCAGGGGACTACTACGAGCAGTACTTC	CTSSLAGDYYEQYF
TRBV6-1	.	TRBJ1-2	few	TGTGCCAGCAGGACGGGGCAGGATAACTATGGCTACACCTTC	CASRTGQDNYGYTF
TRBV20-1	.	TRBJ2-3	.	TGCAGTGCTCCCCGGTGGCTGCCCGTTGCAAATACGCAGTATTTT	CSAPRWLPVANTQYF
TRBV7-2	TRBD1	TRBJ2-3	.	TGTGCCAGCAGCTTAGTTTTCCAGGGGGCAATTGGGGATACGCAGTATTTT	CASSLVFQGAIGDTQYF
TRBV20-1	.	TRBJ1-2	.	TGCAGTGCTAGAAGCAGGAACTATGGCTACACCTTC	CSARSRNYGYTF
TRBV15	.	TRBJ1-5	.	TGTGCCACCAGCAGAGATCGCGTGGGGCCCCAGCATTTT	CATSRDRVGPQHF
TRBV20-1	.	TRBJ2-6	few	TGCAGTGCCATTGGGGAATGGGAGACTGGGGCCAACGTCCTGACTTTC	CSAIGEWETGANVLTF
TRBV21-1	.	TRBJ2-7	few	TGTGCCAGCAGCAAAGCGGGGGCAGCCCAGTACGAGCAGTACTTC	CASSKAGAAQYEQYF
TRBV20-1	TRBD2	TRBJ2-1	once	TGCAGTGCTACCCCCTGGGCAGCGGGGGGACCTTACCAAGAGCAGTTCTTC	CSATPWAAGGPYQEQFF
TRBV10-3	.	TRBJ1-5	few	TGTGCCAGCAGTGGGCAGGATAGCAATCAGCCCCAGCATTTT	CASSGQDSNQPQHF
TRBV20-1	.	TRBJ1-6	few	TGCAGTGCTGCTTCCGTTCGTCAGATAAATTCACCCCTCCACTTT	CSAASVRQINSPLHF
TRBV5-5	TRBD1	TRBJ1-5	many	TGTGCCAGCAGCTCCAGGGACAGGGCAAGACAGCCCCAGCATTTT	CASSSRDRARQPQHF